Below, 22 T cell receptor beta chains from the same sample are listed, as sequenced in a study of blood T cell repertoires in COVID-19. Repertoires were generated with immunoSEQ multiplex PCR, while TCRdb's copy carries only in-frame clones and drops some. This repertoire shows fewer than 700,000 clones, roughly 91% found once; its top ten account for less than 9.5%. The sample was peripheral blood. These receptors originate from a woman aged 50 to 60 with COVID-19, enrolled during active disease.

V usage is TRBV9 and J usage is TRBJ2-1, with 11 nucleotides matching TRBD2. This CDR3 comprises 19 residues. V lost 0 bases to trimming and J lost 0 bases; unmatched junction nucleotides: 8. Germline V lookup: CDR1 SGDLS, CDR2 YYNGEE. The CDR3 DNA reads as TGTGCCAGCAGCGTAGGGGCTAGCGGGGGGACTTTCTCCTACAATGAGCAGTTCTTC. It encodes CASSVGASGGTFSYNEQFF.

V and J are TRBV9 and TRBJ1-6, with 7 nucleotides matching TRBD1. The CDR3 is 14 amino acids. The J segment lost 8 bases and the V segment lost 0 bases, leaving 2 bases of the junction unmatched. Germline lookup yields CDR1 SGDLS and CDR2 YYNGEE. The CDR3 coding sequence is TGTGCCAGCAGCGTAGGGGACAGCCATTCACCCCTCCACTTT. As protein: CASSVGDSHSPLHF.

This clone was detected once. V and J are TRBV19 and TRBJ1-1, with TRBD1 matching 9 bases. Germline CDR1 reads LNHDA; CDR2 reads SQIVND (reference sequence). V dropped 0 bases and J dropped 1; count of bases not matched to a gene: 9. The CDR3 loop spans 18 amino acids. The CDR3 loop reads CASSIEWGTGNRNTEAFF. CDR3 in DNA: TGTGCCAGTAGTATAGAATGGGGGACAGGGAATCGGAACACTGAAGCTTTCTTT.

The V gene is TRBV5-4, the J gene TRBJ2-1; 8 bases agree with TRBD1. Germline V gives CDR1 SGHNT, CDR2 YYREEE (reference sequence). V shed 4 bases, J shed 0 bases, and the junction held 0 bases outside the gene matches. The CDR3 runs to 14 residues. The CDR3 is CASSTGGSYNEQFF. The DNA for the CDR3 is TGTGCCAGCAGCACAGGGGGCTCCTACAATGAGCAGTTCTTC.

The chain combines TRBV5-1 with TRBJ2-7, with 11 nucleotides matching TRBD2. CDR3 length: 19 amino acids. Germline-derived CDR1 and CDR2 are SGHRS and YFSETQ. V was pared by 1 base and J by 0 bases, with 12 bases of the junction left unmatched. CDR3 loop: CASSLNPPSGGQSSYEQYF. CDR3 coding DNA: TGCGCCAGCAGCTTGAATCCTCCTAGCGGGGGGCAAAGCTCCTACGAGCAGTACTTC. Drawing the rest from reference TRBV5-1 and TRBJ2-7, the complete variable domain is KAGVTQTPRYLIKTRGQQVTLSCSPISGHRSVSWYQQTPGQGLQFLFEYFSETQRNKGNFPGRFSGRQFSNSRSEMNVSTLELGDSALYLCASSLNPPSGGQSSYEQYFGPGTRLTVT.

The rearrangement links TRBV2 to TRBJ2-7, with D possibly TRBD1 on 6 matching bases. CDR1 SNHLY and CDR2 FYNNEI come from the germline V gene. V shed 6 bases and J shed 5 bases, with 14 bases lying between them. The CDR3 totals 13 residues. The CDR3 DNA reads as TGTGCCAGCAGCTTCAGTGGGGGCAACGAGCAGTACTTC. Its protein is CASSFSGGNEQYF.

CDR3 DNA: TGTGCCAGTAGTAGACCCTTAGGGACAGGGGATGGCTACACCTTC. The encoded protein is CASSRPLGTGDGYTF. The chain uses TRBV19 and TRBJ1-2, with 10 bases identical to TRBD1. The length of the CDR3 is 15 residues. CDR1 is LNHDA, CDR2 SQIVND, per germline (reference sequence). V shed 4 bases, J shed 6 bases, and the junction held 8 bases outside the gene matches.

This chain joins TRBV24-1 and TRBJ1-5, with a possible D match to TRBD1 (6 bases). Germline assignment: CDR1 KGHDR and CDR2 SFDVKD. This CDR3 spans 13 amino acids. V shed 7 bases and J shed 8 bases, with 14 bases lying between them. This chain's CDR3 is CATSGTKGEPQHF. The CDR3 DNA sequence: TGTGCCACCAGCGGGACAAAGGGTGAGCCCCAGCATTTT.

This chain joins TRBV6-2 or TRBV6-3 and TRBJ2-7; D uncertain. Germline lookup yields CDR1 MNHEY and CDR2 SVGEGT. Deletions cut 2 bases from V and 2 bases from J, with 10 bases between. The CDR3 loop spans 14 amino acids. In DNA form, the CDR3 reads TGTGCCAGCAGTTACGTGCAGGAAACCTACGAGCAGTACTTC. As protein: CASSYVQETYEQYF.

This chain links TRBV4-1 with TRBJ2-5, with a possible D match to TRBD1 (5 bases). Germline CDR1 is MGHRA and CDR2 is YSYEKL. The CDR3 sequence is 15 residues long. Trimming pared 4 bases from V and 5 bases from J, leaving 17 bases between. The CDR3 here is CASSLSLGARETQYF. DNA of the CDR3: TGCGCCAGCAGCCTTTCGCTAGGGGCTCGGGAGACCCAGTACTTC.

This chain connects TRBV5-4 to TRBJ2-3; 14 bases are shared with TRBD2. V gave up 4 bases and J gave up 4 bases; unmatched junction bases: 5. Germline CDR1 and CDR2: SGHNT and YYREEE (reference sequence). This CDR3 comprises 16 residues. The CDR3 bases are TGTGCCAGCAGCCAGCGACTAGCGGGGGGGCCAGATACGCAGTATTTT. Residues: CASSQRLAGGPDTQYF.

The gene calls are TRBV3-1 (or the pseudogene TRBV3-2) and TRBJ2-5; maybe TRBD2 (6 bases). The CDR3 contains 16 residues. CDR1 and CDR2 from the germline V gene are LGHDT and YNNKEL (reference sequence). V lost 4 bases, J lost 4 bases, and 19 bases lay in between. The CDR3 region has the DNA TGTGCCAGCAGCCGGTACACCGGGACTCAGGGAGAGACCCAGTACTTC. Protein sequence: CASSRYTGTQGETQYF.

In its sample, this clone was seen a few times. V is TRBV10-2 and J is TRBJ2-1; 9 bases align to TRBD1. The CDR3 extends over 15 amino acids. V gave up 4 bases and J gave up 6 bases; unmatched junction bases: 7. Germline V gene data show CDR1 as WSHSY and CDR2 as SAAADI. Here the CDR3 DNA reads TGCGCCAGCAGTGGGCCCGGGACAGGGCGCAATGAGCAGTTCTTC. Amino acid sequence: CASSGPGTGRNEQFF.

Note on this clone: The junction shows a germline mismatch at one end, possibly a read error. CDR3: CARTLTGGNTIYF. CDR3 in DNA: TGTGCCAGAACCTTGACAGGAGGAAACACCATATATTTT. The chain uses TRBV5-3 and TRBJ1-3; tentative D call: TRBD1 (6 bases). TRBV5-3 is flagged as an ORF with uncertain function. The CDR3 loop spans 13 amino acids.

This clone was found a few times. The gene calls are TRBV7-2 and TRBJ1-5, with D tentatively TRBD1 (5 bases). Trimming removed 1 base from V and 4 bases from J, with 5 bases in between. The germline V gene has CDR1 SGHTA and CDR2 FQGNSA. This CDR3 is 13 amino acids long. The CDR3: CASSLGQNQPQHF. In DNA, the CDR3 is TGTGCCAGCAGCTTAGGACAGAATCAGCCCCAGCATTTT.

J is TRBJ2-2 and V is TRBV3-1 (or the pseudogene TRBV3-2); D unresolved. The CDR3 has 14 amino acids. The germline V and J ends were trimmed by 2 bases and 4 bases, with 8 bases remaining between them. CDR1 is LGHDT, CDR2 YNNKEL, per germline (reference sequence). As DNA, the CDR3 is TGTGCCAGCAGCCAAACATCGATCACCGGGGAGCTGTTTTTT. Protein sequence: CASSQTSITGELFF.

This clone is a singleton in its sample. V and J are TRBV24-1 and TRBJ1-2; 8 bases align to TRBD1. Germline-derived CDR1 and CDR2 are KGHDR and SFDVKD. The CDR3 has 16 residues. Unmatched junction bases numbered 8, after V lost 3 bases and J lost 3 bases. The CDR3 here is CATSDGGQASDYGYTF. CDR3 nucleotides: TGTGCCACCAGTGATGGGGGACAGGCAAGCGACTATGGCTACACCTTC.

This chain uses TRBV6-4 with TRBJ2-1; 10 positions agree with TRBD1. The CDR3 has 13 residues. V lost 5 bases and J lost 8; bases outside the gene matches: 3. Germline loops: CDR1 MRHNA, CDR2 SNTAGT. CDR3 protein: CASSLGTGDEQFF. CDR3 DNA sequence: TGTGCCAGCAGTCTTGGGACAGGGGATGAGCAGTTCTTC.

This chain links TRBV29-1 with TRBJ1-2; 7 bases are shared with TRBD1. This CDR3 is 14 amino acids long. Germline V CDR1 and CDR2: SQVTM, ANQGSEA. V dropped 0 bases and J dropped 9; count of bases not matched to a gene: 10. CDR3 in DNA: TGCAGCGTTGAAGAAGCCGGGCCACAGGGGAGCTACACCTTC. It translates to CSVEEAGPQGSYTF.

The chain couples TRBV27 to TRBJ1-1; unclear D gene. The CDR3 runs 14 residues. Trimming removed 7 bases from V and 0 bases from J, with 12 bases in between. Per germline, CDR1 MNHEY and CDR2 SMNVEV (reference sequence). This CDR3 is CASTPGGMNTEAFF. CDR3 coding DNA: TGTGCCAGCACCCCTGGCGGGATGAACACTGAAGCTTTCTTT.

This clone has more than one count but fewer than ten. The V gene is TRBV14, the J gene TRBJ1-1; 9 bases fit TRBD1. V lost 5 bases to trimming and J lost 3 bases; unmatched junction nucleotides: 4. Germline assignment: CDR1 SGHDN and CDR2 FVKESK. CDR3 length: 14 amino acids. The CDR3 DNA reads TGTGCCAGCAGCGGGACAGGGACCGACACTGAAGCTTTCTTT. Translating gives CASSGTGTDTEAFF.

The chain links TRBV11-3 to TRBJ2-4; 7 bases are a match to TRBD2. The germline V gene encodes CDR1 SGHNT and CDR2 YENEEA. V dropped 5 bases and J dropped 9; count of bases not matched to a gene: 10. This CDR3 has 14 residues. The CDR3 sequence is CASSPEGGLGIQYF. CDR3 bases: TGTGCCAGCAGCCCCGAGGGAGGGTTGGGCATTCAGTACTTC. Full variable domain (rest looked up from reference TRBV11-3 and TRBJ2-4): EAGVVQSPRYKIIEKKQPVAFWCNPISGHNTLYWYLQNLGQGPELLIRYENEEAVDDSQLPKDRFSAERLKGVDSTLKIQPAELGDSAVYLCASSPEGGLGIQYFGAGTRLSVL.